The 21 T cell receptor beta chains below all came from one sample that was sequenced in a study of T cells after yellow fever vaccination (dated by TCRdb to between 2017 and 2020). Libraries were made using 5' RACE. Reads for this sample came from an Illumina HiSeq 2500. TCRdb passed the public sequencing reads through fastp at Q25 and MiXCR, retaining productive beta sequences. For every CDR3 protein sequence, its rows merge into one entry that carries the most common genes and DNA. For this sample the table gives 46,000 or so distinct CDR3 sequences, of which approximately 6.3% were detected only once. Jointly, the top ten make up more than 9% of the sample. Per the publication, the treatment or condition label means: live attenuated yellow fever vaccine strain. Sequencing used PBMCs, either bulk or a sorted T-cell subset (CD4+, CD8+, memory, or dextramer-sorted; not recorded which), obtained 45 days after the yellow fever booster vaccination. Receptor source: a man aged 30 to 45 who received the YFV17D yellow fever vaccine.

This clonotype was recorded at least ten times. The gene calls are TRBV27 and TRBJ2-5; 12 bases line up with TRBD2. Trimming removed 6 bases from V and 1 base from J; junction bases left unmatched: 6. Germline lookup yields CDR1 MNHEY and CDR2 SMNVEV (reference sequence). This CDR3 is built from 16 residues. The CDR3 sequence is CASSRTSGTPQETQYF. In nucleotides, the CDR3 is TGTGCCAGCAGCCGGACTAGCGGGACCCCCCAAGAGACCCAGTACTTC.

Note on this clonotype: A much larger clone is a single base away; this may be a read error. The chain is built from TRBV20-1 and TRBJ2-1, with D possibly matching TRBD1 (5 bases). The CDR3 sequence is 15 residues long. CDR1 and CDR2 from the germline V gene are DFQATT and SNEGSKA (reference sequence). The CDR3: CSVRANTSVYNQQFF. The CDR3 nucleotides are TGCAGTGTCAGGGCGAATACGTCGGTCTACAATCAGCAGTTCTTC.

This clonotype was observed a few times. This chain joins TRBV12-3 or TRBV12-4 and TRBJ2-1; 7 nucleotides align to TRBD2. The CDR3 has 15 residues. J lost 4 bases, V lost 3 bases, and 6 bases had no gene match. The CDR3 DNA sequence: TGTGCCAGCAGTTTCGGGTGGGGGGGGTACAATGAGCAGTTCTTC. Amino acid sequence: CASSFGWGGYNEQFF.

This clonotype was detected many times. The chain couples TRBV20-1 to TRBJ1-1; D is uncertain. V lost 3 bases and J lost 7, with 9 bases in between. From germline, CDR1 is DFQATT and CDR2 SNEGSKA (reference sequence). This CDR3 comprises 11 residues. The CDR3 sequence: CSASLNGEAFF. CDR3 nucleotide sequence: TGCAGTGCTAGTCTAAACGGTGAAGCTTTCTTT.

The CDR3 DNA reads as TGTGCCAGCAGCTTGCTGGGTCCGTTCAATGAGCAGTTCTTC. Translating gives CASSLLGPFNEQFF. V usage is TRBV5-4 and J usage is TRBJ2-1, with D uncertain. This CDR3 is 14 amino acids long. The V gene lost 1 base and the J gene lost 6 bases, with 11 bases spanning the gap. Germline V gene lookup returns CDR1 SGHNT and CDR2 YYREEE (reference sequence).

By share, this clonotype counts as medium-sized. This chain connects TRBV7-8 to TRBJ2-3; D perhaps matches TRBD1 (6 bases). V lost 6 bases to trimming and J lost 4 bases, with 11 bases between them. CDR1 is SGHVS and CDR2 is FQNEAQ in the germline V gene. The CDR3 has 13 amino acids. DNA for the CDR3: TGTGCCAGCAGATTAAGACAGGCAGATACGCAGTATTTT. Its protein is CASRLRQADTQYF. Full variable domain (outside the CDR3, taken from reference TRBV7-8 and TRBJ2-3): GAGVSQSPRYKVAKRGQDVALRCDPISGHVSLFWYQQALGQGPEFLTYFQNEAQLDKSGLPSDRFFAERPEGSVSTLKIQRTQQEDSAVYLCASRLRQADTQYFGPGTRLTVL.

CDR3 DNA sequence: TGCAGTGCTAGATCCCTCCTTTCACCCCTCCACTTT. As protein: CSARSLLSPLHF. The chain joins TRBV20-1 to TRBJ1-6; D unresolved. Trimming removed 2 bases from V and 9 bases from J, with 8 bases in between. From germline, CDR1 is DFQATT and CDR2 SNEGSKA (reference sequence). The length of the CDR3 is 12 residues.

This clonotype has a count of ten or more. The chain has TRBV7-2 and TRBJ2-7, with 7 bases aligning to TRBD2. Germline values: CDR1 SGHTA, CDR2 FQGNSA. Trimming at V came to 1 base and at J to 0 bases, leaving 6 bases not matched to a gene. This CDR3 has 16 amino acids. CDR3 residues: CASSLGWGGSSYEQYF. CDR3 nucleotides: TGTGCCAGCAGCTTAGGGTGGGGGGGGAGCTCCTACGAGCAGTACTTC.

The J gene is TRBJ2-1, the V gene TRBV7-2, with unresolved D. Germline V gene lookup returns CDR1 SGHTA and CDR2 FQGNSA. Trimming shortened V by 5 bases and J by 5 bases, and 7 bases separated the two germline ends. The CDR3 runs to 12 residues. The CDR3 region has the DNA TGTGCCAGCAGCATTAGTGACAATGAGCAGTTCTTC. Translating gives CASSISDNEQFF.

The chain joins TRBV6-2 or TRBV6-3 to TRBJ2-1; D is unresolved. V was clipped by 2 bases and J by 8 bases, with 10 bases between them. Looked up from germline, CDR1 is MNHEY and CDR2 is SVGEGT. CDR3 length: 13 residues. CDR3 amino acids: CASSYAFRDEQFF. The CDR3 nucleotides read TGTGCCAGCAGTTACGCGTTCAGAGATGAGCAGTTCTTC.

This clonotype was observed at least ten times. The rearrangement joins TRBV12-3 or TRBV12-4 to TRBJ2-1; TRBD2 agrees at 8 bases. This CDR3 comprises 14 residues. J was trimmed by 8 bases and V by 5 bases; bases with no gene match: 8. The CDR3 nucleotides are TGTGCCAGCAGTAGGGCGGGAGGCTCGCATGAGCAGTTCTTC. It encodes CASSRAGGSHEQFF.

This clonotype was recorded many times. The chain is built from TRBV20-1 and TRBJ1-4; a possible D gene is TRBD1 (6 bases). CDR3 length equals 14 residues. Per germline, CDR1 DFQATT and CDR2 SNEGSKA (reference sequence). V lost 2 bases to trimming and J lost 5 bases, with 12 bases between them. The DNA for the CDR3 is TGCAGTGCTAGAAGGACAGTCACGAATGAAAAACTGTTTTTT. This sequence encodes CSARRTVTNEKLFF.

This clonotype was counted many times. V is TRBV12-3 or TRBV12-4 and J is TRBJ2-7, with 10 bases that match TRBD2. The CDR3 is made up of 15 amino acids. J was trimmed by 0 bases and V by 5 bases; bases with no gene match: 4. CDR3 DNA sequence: TGTGCCAGCAGTGGGGGACTAGCGCTCTCCTACGAGCAGTACTTC. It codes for CASSGGLALSYEQYF.

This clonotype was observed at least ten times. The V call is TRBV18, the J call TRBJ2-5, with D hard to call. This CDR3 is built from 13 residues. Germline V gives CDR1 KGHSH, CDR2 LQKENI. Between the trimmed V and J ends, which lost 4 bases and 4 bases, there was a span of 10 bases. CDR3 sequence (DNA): TGTGCCAGCTCACTAGGCGCGGTAGAGACCCAGTACTTC. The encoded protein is CASSLGAVETQYF.

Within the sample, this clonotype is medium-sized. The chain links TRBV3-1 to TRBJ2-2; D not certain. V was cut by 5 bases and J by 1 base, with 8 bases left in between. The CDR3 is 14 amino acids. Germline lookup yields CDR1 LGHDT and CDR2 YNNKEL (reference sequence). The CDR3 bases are TGTGCCAGCAGCAGGTCTTGGAACACCGGGGAGCTGTTTTTT. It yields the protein CASSRSWNTGELFF.

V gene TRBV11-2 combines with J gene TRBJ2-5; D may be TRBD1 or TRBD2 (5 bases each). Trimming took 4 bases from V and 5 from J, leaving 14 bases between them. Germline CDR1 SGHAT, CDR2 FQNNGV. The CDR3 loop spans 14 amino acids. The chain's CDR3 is CASSSTGALETQYF. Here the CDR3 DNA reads TGTGCCAGCAGCTCCACCGGGGCTTTGGAGACCCAGTACTTC.

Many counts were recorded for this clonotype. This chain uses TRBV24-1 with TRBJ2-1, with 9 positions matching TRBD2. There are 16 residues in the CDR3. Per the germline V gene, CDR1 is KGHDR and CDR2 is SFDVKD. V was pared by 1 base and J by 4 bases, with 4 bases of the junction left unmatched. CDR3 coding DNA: TGTGCCACCAGTGATTTCGGGCTAGCGGGGTACAATGAGCAGTTCTTC. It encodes CATSDFGLAGYNEQFF.

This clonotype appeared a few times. The CDR3 is CASSYTGMETQYF. The CDR3 region has the DNA TGTGCCAGCAGCTATACAGGGATGGAGACCCAGTACTTC. The rearrangement uses TRBV7-6 and TRBJ2-5; possibly TRBD1 for D (6 bases). From germline, CDR1 is SGHVS and CDR2 FNYEAQ. The V gene lost 4 bases and the J gene lost 5 bases, with 11 bases spanning the gap. The CDR3 has 13 amino acids.

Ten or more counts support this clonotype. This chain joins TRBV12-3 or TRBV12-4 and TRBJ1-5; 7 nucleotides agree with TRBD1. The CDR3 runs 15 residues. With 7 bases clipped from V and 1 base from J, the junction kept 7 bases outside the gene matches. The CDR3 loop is CASTPTGLSNQPQHF. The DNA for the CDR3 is TGTGCCAGCACCCCGACAGGGCTAAGCAATCAGCCCCAGCATTTT.

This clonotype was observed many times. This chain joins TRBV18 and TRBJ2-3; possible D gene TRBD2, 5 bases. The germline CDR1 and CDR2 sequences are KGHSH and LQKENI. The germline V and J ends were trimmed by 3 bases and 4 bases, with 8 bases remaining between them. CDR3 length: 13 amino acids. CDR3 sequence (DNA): TGTGCCAGCTCACCCTGGGGAGCAGATACGCAGTATTTT. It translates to CASSPWGADTQYF.

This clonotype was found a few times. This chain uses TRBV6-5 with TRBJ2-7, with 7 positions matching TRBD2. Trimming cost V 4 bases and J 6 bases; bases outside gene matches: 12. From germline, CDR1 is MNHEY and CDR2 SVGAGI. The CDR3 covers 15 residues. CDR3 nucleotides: TGTGCCAGCAGTTCTCTGGCGGGAGTGGTAGGCGAGCAGTACTTC. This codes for CASSSLAGVVGEQYF.